The sequence of this T cell receptor beta chain was determined in a study of blood T cell repertoires in COVID-19. Study information: COVID-19 samples from acute and convalescent phases originated in the United States, Italy and Spain. T cells, B-cell-depleted T cells, or PBMCs supplied cDNA or gDNA.

Original processing notes: How many nucleated cells were present was estimated from reference gene primer amplification. TCRdb keeps only in-frame clones here, not all; method: immunoSEQ multiplex PCR. The V and J calls and clone size were taken over from that table, and D and trimming were inferred from the DNA. The data contain 150,000 to 200,000 clones, 88% of them singletons. Germline CDR1 and CDR2: SNHLY and FYNNEI. V was trimmed by 6 bases and J by 0 bases, leaving 9 bases between them. The CDR3 has 13 residues. The receptor was isolated from a man aged 60 to 75 with acute or convalescent COVID-19. Sequenced input: peripheral blood. The chain links TRBV2 to TRBJ2-7; a possible D gene is TRBD1 (6 bases). The CDR3 sequence: CASRWTASYEQYF. In DNA, the CDR3 is TGTGCCAGCAGGTGGACAGCCTCCTACGAGCAGTACTTC.